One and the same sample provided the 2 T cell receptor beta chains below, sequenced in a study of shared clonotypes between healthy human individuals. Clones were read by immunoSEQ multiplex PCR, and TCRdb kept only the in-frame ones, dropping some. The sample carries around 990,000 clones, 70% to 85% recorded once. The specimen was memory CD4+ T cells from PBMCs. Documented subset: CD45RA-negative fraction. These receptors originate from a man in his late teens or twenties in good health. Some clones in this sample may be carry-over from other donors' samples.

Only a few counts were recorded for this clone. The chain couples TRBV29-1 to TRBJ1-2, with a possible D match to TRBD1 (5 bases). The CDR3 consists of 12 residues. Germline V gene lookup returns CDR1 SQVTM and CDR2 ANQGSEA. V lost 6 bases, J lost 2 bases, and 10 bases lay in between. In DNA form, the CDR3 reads TGCAGCGTAGGGGAGGAAAACTATGGCTACACCTTC. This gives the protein CSVGEENYGYTF.

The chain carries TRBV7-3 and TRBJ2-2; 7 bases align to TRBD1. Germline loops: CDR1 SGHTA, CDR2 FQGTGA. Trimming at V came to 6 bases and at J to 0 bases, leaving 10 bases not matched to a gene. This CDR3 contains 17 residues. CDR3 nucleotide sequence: TGTGCCAGCAGTTTTACGCCGGACAGGTCGAACACCGGGGAGCTGTTTTTT. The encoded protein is CASSFTPDRSNTGELFF.